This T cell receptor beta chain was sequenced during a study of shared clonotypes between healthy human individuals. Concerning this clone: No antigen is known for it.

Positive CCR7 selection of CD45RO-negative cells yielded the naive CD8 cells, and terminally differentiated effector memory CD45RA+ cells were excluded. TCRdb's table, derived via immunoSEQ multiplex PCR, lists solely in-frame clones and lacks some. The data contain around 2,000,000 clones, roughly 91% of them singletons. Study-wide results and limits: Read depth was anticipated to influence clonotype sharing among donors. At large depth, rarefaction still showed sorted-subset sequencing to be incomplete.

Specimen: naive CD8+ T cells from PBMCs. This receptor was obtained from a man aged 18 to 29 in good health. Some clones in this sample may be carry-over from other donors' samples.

CDR3: CASSLDPTLHRETQYF. CDR3 nucleotide sequence: TGCGCCAGCAGCTTGGATCCCACTCTACACCGGGAGACCCAGTACTTC. The gene calls are TRBV5-1 and TRBJ2-5, with D unclear. The CDR3 runs to 16 residues. V was shortened by 0 bases and J by 5 bases, with 17 bases between the two germline ends. The germline CDR1 and CDR2 sequences are SGHRS and YFSETQ. Based on the CDR3 plus reference TRBV5-1 and TRBJ2-5, the full variable domain is KAGVTQTPRYLIKTRGQQVTLSCSPISGHRSVSWYQQTPGQGLQFLFEYFSETQRNKGNFPGRFSGRQFSNSRSEMNVSTLELGDSALYLCASSLDPTLHRETQYFGPGTRLLVL.